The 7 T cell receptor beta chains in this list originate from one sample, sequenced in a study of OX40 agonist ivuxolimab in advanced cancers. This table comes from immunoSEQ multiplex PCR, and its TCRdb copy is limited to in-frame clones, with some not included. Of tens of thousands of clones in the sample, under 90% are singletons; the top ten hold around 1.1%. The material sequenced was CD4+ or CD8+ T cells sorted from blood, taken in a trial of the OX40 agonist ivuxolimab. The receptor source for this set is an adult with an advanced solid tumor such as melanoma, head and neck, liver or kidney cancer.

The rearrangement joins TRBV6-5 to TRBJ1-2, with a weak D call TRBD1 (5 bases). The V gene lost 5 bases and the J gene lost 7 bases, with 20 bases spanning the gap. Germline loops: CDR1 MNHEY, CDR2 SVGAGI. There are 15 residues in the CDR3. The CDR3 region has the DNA TGTGCCAGCAGTCCCCTATCCGAGGGGAAGCGTGGCTACACCTTC. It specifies CASSPLSEGKRGYTF.

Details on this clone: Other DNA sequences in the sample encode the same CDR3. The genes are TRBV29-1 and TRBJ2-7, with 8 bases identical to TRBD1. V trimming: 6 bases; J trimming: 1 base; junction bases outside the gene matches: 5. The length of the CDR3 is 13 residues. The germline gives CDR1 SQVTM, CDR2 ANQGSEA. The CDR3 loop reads CSVPRQGSYEQYF. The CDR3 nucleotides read TGCAGCGTCCCCCGACAGGGGTCCTACGAGCAGTACTTC.

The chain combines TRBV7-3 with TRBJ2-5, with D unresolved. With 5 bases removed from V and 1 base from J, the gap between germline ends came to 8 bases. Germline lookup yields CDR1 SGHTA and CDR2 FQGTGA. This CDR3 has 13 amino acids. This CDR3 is CASSDGPQETQYF. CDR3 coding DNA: TGTGCCAGCAGCGACGGACCCCAAGAGACCCAGTACTTC.

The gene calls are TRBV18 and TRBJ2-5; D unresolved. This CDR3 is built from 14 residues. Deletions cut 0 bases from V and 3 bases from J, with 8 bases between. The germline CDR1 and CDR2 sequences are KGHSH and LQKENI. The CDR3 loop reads CASSPPLGKETQYF. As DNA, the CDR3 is TGTGCCAGCTCACCACCGTTGGGAAAAGAGACCCAGTACTTC.

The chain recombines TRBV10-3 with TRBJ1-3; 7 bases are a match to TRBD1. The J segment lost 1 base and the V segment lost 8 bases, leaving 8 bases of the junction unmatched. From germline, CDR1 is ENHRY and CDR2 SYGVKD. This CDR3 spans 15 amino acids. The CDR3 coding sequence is TGTGCCATCCAACCCAGGGGGGAGTCTGGAAACACCATATATTTT. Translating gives CAIQPRGESGNTIYF.

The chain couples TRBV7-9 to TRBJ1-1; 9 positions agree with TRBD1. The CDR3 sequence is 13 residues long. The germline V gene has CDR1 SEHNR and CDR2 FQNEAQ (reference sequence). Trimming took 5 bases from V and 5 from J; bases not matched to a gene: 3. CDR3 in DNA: TGTGCCAGCAGCCTCGACAGGGGGACTGAAGCTTTCTTT. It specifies CASSLDRGTEAFF.

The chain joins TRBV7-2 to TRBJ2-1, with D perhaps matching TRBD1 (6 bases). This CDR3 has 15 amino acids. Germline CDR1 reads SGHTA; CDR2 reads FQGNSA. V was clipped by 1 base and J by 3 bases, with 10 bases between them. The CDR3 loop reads CASSLEQGVYNEQFF. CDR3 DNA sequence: TGTGCCAGCAGCTTAGAACAGGGAGTCTACAATGAGCAGTTCTTC.